The clone carrying this TCR beta chain was seen once. Its antigen is undetermined. Sequencing used immunoSEQ multiplex PCR; TCRdb keeps in-frame clones, though not all of them. The data hold 150,000 to 200,000 clones, with 90% observed a single time. Recipients boosted at about 4 weeks or about 12 weeks are pooled. Germline V gene lookup returns CDR1 SGHAT and CDR2 FQNNGV. V lost 5 bases and J lost 5, with 18 bases in between. The CDR3 has 16 residues. The data were obtained in a study of T cell responses to AZD1222 COVID-19 vaccine. Notes on the study in general: Donors in the cohort were predominantly white British and more often female, and clonal diversity was possibly underestimated. Only five to seven AZD1222 recipients tested seropositive at baseline. Reportedly, nearly half of unique spike TCRs recognized epitopes outside B.1.351/B.1.1.7 mutations.

The clonotype originates from an adult who received the AZD1222 COVID-19 vaccine. This specimen was peripheral blood, taken 28 days after the second AZD1222 dose. The V call is TRBV11-2, the J call TRBJ2-2; D is possibly TRBD1 (5 bases). CDR3: CASSTLIRVGTGELFF. Here the CDR3 DNA reads TGTGCCAGCAGCACCCTTATCAGGGTGGGTACCGGGGAGCTGTTTTTT.